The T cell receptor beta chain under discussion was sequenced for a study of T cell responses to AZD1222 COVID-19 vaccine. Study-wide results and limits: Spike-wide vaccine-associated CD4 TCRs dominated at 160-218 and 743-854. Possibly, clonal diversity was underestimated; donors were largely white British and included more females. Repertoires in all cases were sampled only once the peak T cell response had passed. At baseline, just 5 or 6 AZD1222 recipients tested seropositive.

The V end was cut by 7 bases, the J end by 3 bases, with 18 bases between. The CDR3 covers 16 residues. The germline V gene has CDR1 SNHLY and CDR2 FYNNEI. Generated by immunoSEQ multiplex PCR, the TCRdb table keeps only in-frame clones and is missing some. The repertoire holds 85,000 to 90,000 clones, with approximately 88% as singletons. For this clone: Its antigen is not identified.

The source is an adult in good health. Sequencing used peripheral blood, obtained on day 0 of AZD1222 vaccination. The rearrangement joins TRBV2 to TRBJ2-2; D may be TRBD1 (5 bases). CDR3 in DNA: TGTGCCAGCACCGAGACCTTCACAGGTTACACCGGGGAGCTGTTTTTT. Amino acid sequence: CASTETFTGYTGELFF.